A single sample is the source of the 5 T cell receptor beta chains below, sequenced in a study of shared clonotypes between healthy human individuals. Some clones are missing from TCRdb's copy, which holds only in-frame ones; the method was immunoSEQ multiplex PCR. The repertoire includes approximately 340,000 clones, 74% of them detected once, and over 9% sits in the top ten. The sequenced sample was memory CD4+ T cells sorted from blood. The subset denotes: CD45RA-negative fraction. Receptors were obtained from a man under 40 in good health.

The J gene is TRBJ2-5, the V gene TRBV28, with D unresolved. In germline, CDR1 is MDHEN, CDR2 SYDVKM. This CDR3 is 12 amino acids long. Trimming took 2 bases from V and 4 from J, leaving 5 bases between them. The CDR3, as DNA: TGTGCCAGCAGTTTAATAGCAGAGACCCAGTACTTC. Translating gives CASSLIAETQYF.

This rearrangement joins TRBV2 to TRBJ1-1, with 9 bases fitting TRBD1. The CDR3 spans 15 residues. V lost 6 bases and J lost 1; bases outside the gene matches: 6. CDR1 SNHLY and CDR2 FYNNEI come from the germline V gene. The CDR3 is CASRLQGAPNTEAFF. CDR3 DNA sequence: TGTGCCAGCAGGTTACAGGGGGCACCGAACACTGAAGCTTTCTTT.

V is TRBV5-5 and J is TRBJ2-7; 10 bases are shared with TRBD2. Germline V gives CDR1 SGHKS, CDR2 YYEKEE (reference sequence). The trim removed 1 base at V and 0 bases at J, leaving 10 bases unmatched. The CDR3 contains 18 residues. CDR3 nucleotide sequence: TGTGCCAGCAGCTTGCGTACTAGCGGGGTCCTAAGCTCCTACGAGCAGTACTTC. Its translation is CASSLRTSGVLSSYEQYF.

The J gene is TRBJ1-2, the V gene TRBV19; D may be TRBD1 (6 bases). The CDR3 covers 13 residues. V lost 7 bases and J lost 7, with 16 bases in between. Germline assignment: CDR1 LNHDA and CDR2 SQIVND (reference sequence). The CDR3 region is CASTPRQVVGYTF. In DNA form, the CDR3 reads TGTGCCAGTACTCCCCGACAGGTAGTTGGCTACACCTTC. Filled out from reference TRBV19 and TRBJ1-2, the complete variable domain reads DGGITQSPKYLFRKEGQNVTLSCEQNLNHDAMYWYRQDPGQGLRLIYYSQIVNDFQKGDIAEGYSVSREKKESFPLTVTSAQKNPTAFYLCASTPRQVVGYTFGSGTRLTVV.

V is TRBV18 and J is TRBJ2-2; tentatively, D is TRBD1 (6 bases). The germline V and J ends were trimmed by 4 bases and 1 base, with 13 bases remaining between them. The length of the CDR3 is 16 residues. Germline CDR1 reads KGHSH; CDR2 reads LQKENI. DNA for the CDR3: TGTGCCAGCTCACTACAGGGAGATATGAACACCGGGGAGCTGTTTTTT. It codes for CASSLQGDMNTGELFF. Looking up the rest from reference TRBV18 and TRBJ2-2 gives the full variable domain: NAGVMQNPRHLVRRRGQEARLRCSPMKGHSHVYWYRQLPEEGLKFMVYLQKENIIDESGMPKERFSAEFPKEGPSILRIQQVVRGDSAAYFCASSLQGDMNTGELFFGEGSRLTVL.